This TCR beta chain is drawn from a study of T-cell reconstitution after alpha-beta-depleted transplantation in children. The study's findings and limits: Counts and diversity of T cells one year after transplant came mostly from newly produced T cells. Reportedly, alpha-beta T cells present about two months post-transplant originated from several hundred expanded clones of graft origin. Surviving recipient T cells and thymic progenitors accounted for the high day-60 TCRbeta diversity observed in some patients.

In this sample, this clonotype turned up many times. Its cognate antigen is unknown. From germline, CDR1 is MNHEY and CDR2 SVGAGI. V gave up 4 bases and J gave up 7 bases; unmatched junction bases: 6. This CDR3 has 15 residues. Molecular barcoding with unique molecular identifiers was used for the TCRbeta library. MiXCR, applied by TCRdb to the PCR reads, yields one record per CDR3 protein. This table holds hundreds of thousands of distinct CDR3 sequences, roughly 24% found once. The origin of this receptor is a girl aged 2-10 years with Fanconi anemia, due to receive a stem cell transplant. The V gene is TRBV6-5, the J gene TRBJ2-3, with 12 bases aligning to TRBD2. The sample here was PBMCs, taken before TCRalphabeta/CD19-depleted stem cell transplant. CDR3 nucleotides: TGTGCCAGCAGTTCCCTAGCGGGGGGGCGAAATACGCAGTATTTT. Translating it yields CASSSLAGGRNTQYF.